This T cell receptor beta chain was retrieved from a study of shared clonotypes between healthy human individuals. Points from the study as a whole: As a rule, naive subsets had a larger estimated richness than memory subsets.

CD45RO-negative cells were positively selected for CCR7, leaving out terminally differentiated effector memory CD45RA+ cells. The CDR3 totals 15 residues. The V and J ends lost 2 bases and 1 base respectively, with 13 bases between them. Germline loops: CDR1 SGHKS, CDR2 YYEKEE (reference sequence). For this clone: Its antigen is not identified.

Sequencing used immunoSEQ multiplex PCR; TCRdb keeps in-frame clones, though not all of them. The data contain 800,000 or so clones, 90% to 98% of them singletons. The material sequenced was naive CD8+ T cells sorted from blood. This clonotype was sampled from a man between 25 and 39 years old in good health. The chain is built from TRBV5-5 and TRBJ2-7; D is uncertain. The CDR3 region is CASSFRVLGSYEQYF. In DNA, the CDR3 is TGTGCCAGCAGCTTTAGGGTTTTGGGTTCCTACGAGCAGTACTTC.